This TCR beta chain was profiled in a study of regulatory T cells in long-lasting Graves disease. Whole-study results and caveats: Relative to newly diagnosed Graves' patients, persistent ones had lower TCR diversity.

Time point reported: persistent/refractory GD, antithyroid drugs over 5 years with positive TRAb. PBMC-derived RNA was used for the TCR library. Under American Thyroid Association guidelines, Graves' disease was diagnosed. Libraries of TCR beta came from iRepertoire HTBI primers plus Arm-PCR of CDR3 regions. Via MiXCR, TCRdb re-called the multiplex PCR reads, giving one row per CDR3 protein. The table includes over 250,000 distinct CDR3 sequences, 22% detected once. V was clipped by 7 bases and J by 3 bases; unmatched bases: 5. Germline V gives CDR1 LNHDA, CDR2 SQIVND (reference sequence). The CDR3 has 13 residues. This clonotype turned up a few times. Antigen: not known.

This receptor was identified in a female donor with Graves disease. The V and J genes are TRBV19 and TRBJ2-7, with 8 bases aligning to TRBD2. Material: peripheral blood mononuclear cells (PBMCs), obtained when the disease was refractory, from a patient treated with antithyroid drugs. CDR3 DNA sequence: TGTGCCAGTATGTCGAGCGGGAGCTACGAGCAGTACTTC. Protein sequence: CASMSSGSYEQYF.